Listed here are 10 T cell receptor beta chains from one sample, sequenced in a study of early T cells in non-severe SARS-CoV-2 infection. In TCRdb, the 5' RACE reads were re-called with MiXCR into one record per CDR3 protein. The sample has some 52,000 distinct CDR3 sequences, around 8% seen once. Specimen: whole blood. These receptors all come from an adult who was a healthcare worker with PCR-confirmed SARS-CoV-2 infection or an uninfected control (not recorded which).

This clonotype was detected ten times or more. The V and J genes are TRBV11-3 and TRBJ2-1, with a tentative D call TRBD1 (6 bases). V lost 5 bases, J lost 9 bases, and 14 bases lay in between. This CDR3 region has 13 residues. Germline V gives CDR1 SGHNT, CDR2 YENEEA. CDR3 nucleotides: TGTGCCAGCAGCGTACAGGGTCAGGGTGAGCAGTTCTTC. Residues: CASSVQGQGEQFF.

This clonotype has at least ten counts. J is TRBJ2-7 and V is TRBV7-8; 9 bases match TRBD1. The germline gives CDR1 SGHVS, CDR2 FQNEAQ. After removal of 2 bases from V and 5 bases from J, the junction contained 4 bases not matched to a gene. The CDR3 extends over 14 amino acids. CDR3 sequence reads: CASSLRDRAHEQYF. In DNA, the CDR3 is TGTGCCAGCAGCTTAAGGGACAGGGCCCACGAGCAGTACTTC.

The table lists this clonotype with many counts. The genes are TRBV7-2 and TRBJ2-3, with 7 bases aligning to TRBD2. Trimming took 3 bases from V and 1 from J; bases not matched to a gene: 4. This CDR3 is built from 15 residues. Germline CDR1 SGHTA, CDR2 FQGNSA. The CDR3 here is CASSLRRERTDTQYF. The CDR3 coding sequence is TGTGCCAGCAGCTTGAGGCGGGAGCGCACAGATACGCAGTATTTT.

This clonotype was detected a few times. The CDR3 coding sequence is TGTGCCATCAGTACAGGGGGCGAGCAGTACTTC. Its translation is CAISTGGEQYF. The genes are TRBV10-3 and TRBJ2-7, with TRBD1 matching 8 bases. In germline, CDR1 is ENHRY, CDR2 SYGVKD. The V and J ends lost 5 bases and 6 bases, in that order; junction bases with no gene match: 0. The CDR3 consists of 11 residues.

In the case of this clonotype: Possible read error: a much larger clone is one base away. The chain couples TRBV6-4 to TRBJ2-2; 8 bases are a match to TRBD2. Germline V gene lookup returns CDR1 MRHNA and CDR2 SNTAGT. V lost 0 bases and J lost 7; bases outside the gene matches: 1. CDR3 size: 14 residues. The CDR3 region is CASSDSSGGGELFF. Here the CDR3 DNA reads TGTGCCAGCAGTGACTCGAGCGGGGGCGGGGAGCTGTTTTTT.

This clonotype was found a few times. The J gene is TRBJ1-3, the V gene TRBV29-1; TRBD1 matches 8 bases. The CDR3 is 13 amino acids. Germline trimming cut 7 bases from V and 4 bases from J; bases unmatched to any gene: 6. Germline V CDR1 and CDR2: SQVTM, ANQGSEA. The CDR3 DNA reads as TGCAGCGCAAGACAGGGGTACGGAAACACCATATATTTT. Its translation: CSARQGYGNTIYF. The full variable domain, with the rest looked up from reference TRBV29-1 and TRBJ1-3, is SAVISQKPSRDICQRGTSLTIQCQVDSQVTMMFWYRQQPGQSLTLIATANQGSEATYESGFVIDKFPISRPNLTFSTLTVSNMSPEDSSIYLCSARQGYGNTIYFGEGSWLTVV.

This clonotype occurred many times. The V call is TRBV30, the J call TRBJ1-2; D is possibly TRBD1 (6 bases). The CDR3 covers 13 residues. Trimming took 2 bases from V and 2 from J, leaving 9 bases between them. The V gene's germline CDR1 is GTSNPN and CDR2 SVGIG (reference sequence). The CDR3 DNA reads as TGTGCCTGGAGTTGGGACACAAACTATGGCTACACCTTC. Translated, it gives CAWSWDTNYGYTF.

The chain carries TRBV27 and TRBJ2-1; 8 positions match TRBD1. Germline V lookup: CDR1 MNHEY, CDR2 SMNVEV (reference sequence). V lost 5 bases and J lost 4; bases outside the gene matches: 4. CDR3 size: 14 residues. The CDR3 protein is CASSRGQAYNEQFF. The CDR3 DNA reads as TGTGCCAGCAGTCGGGGACAGGCGTACAATGAGCAGTTCTTC.

This chain joins TRBV29-1 and TRBJ2-3; TRBD2 matches 8 bases. CDR3 length equals 14 residues. Germline V gene data show CDR1 as SQVTM and CDR2 as ANQGSEA. V was clipped by 6 bases and J by 3 bases; unmatched bases: 8. The CDR3 DNA reads as TGCAGCGTCTCCAGGACTAGCCCGACAGATACGCAGTATTTT. Amino acid sequence: CSVSRTSPTDTQYF.

A few counts support this clonotype. The V call is TRBV6-2 or TRBV6-3, the J call TRBJ1-6; D is unresolved. V dropped 2 bases and J dropped 9 bases, with 17 bases sitting between them. There are 16 residues in the CDR3. In germline, CDR1 is MNHEY, CDR2 SVGEGT. The CDR3 protein is CASSYGSQRWSSPLHF. The CDR3 coding sequence is TGTGCCAGCAGTTACGGGAGCCAAAGGTGGAGTTCACCCCTCCACTTT.